The sequence of this T cell receptor beta chain was determined in a study of T cell responses to AZD1222 COVID-19 vaccine (dated by TCRdb to about 2021). Regarding the complete study: AZD1222 recipients whose second dose came at about 4 weeks and those whose second dose came at about 12 weeks were combined into one group, since spike-specific TCR depth and breadth did not differ between the two schedules. TCR sequencing covered about 230 trial participants: 200 to 220 given two doses of AZD1222 and 26 given two doses of MenACWY control vaccine. Enrollment into the trials was organized by age into subgroups of 18-55, 56-69 and 70-plus years, and those subgroups contained approximately 150, 30 and 60 TCR-sequenced participants, respectively. Results and caveats for the whole study, not just this receptor: Reportedly, almost half of the unique spike-specific TCRs recognized epitopes lying outside the regions that are mutated in the B.1.351 and B.1.1.7 variants. Because no day 14 peak-response samples were available, the repertoires could be characterized only after the peak T cell response. Conclusions about previously exposed vaccinees are limited, since just five to seven AZD1222 recipients were seropositive for SARS-CoV-2 at baseline. The vaccine-associated CD4 TCRs covered the entire spike protein, and the dominant responses fell in regions 160-218 and 743-854. Participants were mostly white British and included more females than males, and it was suggested by the authors that clonal diversity may have been underestimated. After two AZD1222 doses, both the breadth and the depth of spike-specific TCRs were significantly higher than at day 0 and than in MenACWY recipients. The 56-69-year group was small, and its depth increase did not reach significance, likely because of low power.

About this clone itself: Its antigen is currently not known. No base quality values were provided; no much bigger clone lies one nucleotide off.

The CDR3 regions of human TCRbeta chains were analyzed by immunosequencing. As for the authors' bioinformatics: Repertoire TCRs were matched against a reference library of SARS-CoV-2-specific TCRs generated with the MIRA antigen-specificity platform. Breadth meant the fraction of unique TCRs that were SARS-CoV-2-associated, whereas depth meant the fraction of total T cells that were SARS-CoV-2-associated. Using the MIRA data, each spike-specific TCR was assigned both to the spike region to which the TCR was reactive and to a CD4 or CD8 class. Log10-transformed breadth and depth values were compared by one-way ANOVA with Sidak's multiple comparisons tests. In its TCRdb copy, this immuneACCESS table keeps in-frame sequences only and misses some clones. Where compared with another copy, unresolved V genes explain less than half of these, and the others have no known cause. The D gene and trimming were derived from the DNA, and the V and J assignments and clone size from that table. This sample comprises about 150,000 clones, roughly 89% of them detected only once. Approximately 5% of the sample is in the top ten clones.

The CDR3 sequence holds 13 residues, the cysteine and phenylalanine included. Only CDR3 DNA remains: 39 bases, in frame from the first base. Looking up the germline V gene (reference sequence) yields CDR1 SGHNT and CDR2 YYREEE. V loses 1 base, J loses 1 base, and the germline ends lie 5 bases apart. What the time point label conveys for this sample: baseline before first vaccination. Vaccinee samples were obtained from the UK trials COV001 and COV002, which included a single-blind randomized controlled phase 2/3 trial of AZD1222 (ChAdOx1 nCoV-19) in healthy adults. For TCRbeta chain sequencing, PBMC samples from trial participants were taken at day 0 and at day 28 after the second dose.

This sequence originates from an adult in good health. The V and J genes are TRBV5-4 and TRBJ2-5; possibly the D gene is TRBD1, per 5 matching bases. This specimen consisted of peripheral blood, obtained on day 0 of AZD1222 vaccination. The bases are TGTGCCAGCAGCTTGCAGGGCCAAGAGACCCAGTACTTC. Translated, this gives CASSLQGQETQYF. With all but the CDR3 taken from the reference TRBV5-4 and TRBJ2-5 genes, the full variable domain is: ETGVTQSPTHLIKTRGQQVTLRCSSQSGHNTVSWYQQALGQGPQFIFQYYREEENGRGNFPPRFSGLQFPNYSSELNVNALELDDSALYLCASSLQGQETQYFGPGTRLLVL.